This T cell receptor beta chain was captured by sequencing in a study of T cell responses to AZD1222 COVID-19 vaccine. The data were produced by immunoSEQ multiplex PCR, yet TCRdb's version contains in-frame clones alone and is incomplete. The sample consists of about 130,000 clones, 84% of them appearing once. Deletions cut 2 bases from V and 2 bases from J, with 13 bases between. Germline CDR1 is MNHEY and CDR2 is SVGEGT. This CDR3 has 16 residues. This specimen consisted of peripheral blood, obtained on day 0 of AZD1222 vaccination. The chain has TRBV6-2 or TRBV6-3 and TRBJ2-1, with D hard to call. The receptor's source is an adult in good health. This chain's CDR3 is CASSYGYAITYNEQFF. Here the CDR3 DNA reads TGTGCCAGCAGTTACGGTTATGCTATAACCTACAATGAGCAGTTCTTC.